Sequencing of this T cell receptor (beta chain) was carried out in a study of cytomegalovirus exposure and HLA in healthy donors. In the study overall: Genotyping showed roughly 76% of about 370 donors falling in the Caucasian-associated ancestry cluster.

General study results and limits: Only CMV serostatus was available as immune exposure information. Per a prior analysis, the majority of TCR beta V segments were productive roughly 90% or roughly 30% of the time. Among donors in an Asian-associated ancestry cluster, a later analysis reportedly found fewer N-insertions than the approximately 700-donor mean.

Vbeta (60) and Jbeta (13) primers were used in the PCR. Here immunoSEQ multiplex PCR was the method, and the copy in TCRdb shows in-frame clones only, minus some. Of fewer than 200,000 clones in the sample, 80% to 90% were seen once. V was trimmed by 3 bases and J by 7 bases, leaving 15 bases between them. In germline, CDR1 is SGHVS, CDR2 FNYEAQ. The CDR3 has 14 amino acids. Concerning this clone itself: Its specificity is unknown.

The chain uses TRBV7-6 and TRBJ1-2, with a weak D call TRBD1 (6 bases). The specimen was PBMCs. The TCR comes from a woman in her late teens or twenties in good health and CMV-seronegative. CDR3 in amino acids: CASSLRAGDPGYTF. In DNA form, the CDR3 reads TGTGCCAGCAGCTTGAGGGCAGGGGATCCTGGCTACACCTTC.